The 24 T cell receptor beta chains given below trace back to one sample, sequenced in a study of vaccination effects on CD4 cells after COVID-19. For these receptors, no antigen is known. Researchers isolated CD4+ T cells once less than 13 days of culture had elapsed. All participants had two doses of either the BNT162b2 or mRNA-1273 vaccine. Profiled with immunoSEQ multiplex PCR; TCRdb holds only in-frame clones, not every one. The table lists approximately 37,000 clones, under 70% of them singletons. Sequencing used CD4+ T cells from PBMCs cultured without peptide, obtained after COVID-19 vaccination. The origin of the receptors is a human donor who received a COVID-19 vaccine.

V is TRBV27 and J is TRBJ2-7; perhaps TRBD2 as D (6 bases). This CDR3 is 13 amino acids long. The germline CDR1 and CDR2 sequences are MNHEY and SMNVEV (reference sequence). V lost 7 bases and J 6 bases, leaving 16 bases between the germline ends. The CDR3 DNA reads TGTGCCAGCATCCCTAATCGGGGAGGCGAGCAGTACTTC. Protein: CASIPNRGGEQYF.

This rearrangement joins TRBV11-2 to TRBJ2-3; D is unresolved. V dropped 3 bases and J dropped 5 bases, with 9 bases sitting between them. Germline CDR1 is SGHAT and CDR2 is FQNNGV. This CDR3 contains 13 residues. The CDR3 DNA follows: TGTGCCAGCAGCTTTCTGAGACAAGATACGCAGTATTTT. Amino acid sequence: CASSFLRQDTQYF.

V gene TRBV5-4 combines with J gene TRBJ2-7; 9 bases align to TRBD2. CDR1 and CDR2 from the germline V gene are SGHNT and YYREEE (reference sequence). The junction had 11 bases not matched to a gene; V was cut back by 0 bases and J by 7 bases. The CDR3 consists of 16 residues. The CDR3 protein is CASSLEVAGGLGEQYF. CDR3 nucleotides: TGTGCCAGCAGCTTGGAAGTTGCGGGAGGGCTGGGAGAGCAGTACTTC.

This clone was observed a single time. V gene TRBV19 combines with J gene TRBJ1-5; perhaps TRBD1 as D (5 bases). Trimming stripped 5 bases from V and 2 bases from J, with 10 bases between. Per the germline V gene, CDR1 is LNHDA and CDR2 is SQIVND (reference sequence). The CDR3 runs 14 residues. Here the CDR3 reads CASSRGAGNQPQHF. CDR3 sequence (DNA): TGTGCCAGTAGTCGTGGGGCAGGCAATCAGCCCCAGCATTTT. The variable domain in full, with the rest retrieved from reference TRBV19 and TRBJ1-5, is DGGITQSPKYLFRKEGQNVTLSCEQNLNHDAMYWYRQDPGQGLRLIYYSQIVNDFQKGDIAEGYSVSREKKESFPLTVTSAQKNPTAFYLCASSRGAGNQPQHFGDGTRLSIL.

The chain employs TRBV3-1 (or the pseudogene TRBV3-2) and TRBJ1-3; no firm D call. Germline CDR1 and CDR2: LGHDT and YNNKEL (reference sequence). This CDR3 region has 15 residues. V lost 0 bases to trimming and J lost 0 bases, with 6 bases between them. CDR3 DNA sequence: TGTGCCAGCAGCCAAGATGTCACCTCTGGAAACACCATATATTTT. Encoded protein: CASSQDVTSGNTIYF.

The chain uses TRBV18 and TRBJ1-6; the D gene is possibly TRBD1 (6 bases). In germline, CDR1 is KGHSH, CDR2 LQKENI. V gave up 6 bases and J gave up 10 bases, with 16 bases separating them. The CDR3 loop spans 14 amino acids. The CDR3 sequence is CASSDDLRGSPLHF. DNA for the CDR3: TGTGCCAGCTCGGACGATCTTAGGGGGTCACCCCTCCACTTT.

This clone has only a few counts. The V gene is TRBV4-2, the J gene TRBJ2-3; 11 bases are shared with TRBD1. V shed 1 base, J shed 4 bases, and the junction held 1 base outside the gene matches. The CDR3 is 15 residues long. Looked up from germline, CDR1 is LGHNA and CDR2 is YNFKEQ. The CDR3 reads CASSQGTGGADTQYF. CDR3 bases: TGTGCCAGCAGCCAAGGGACAGGGGGCGCAGATACGCAGTATTTT.

The chain is built from TRBV19 and TRBJ1-2; D is unclear. The ends were cut back, 0 bases at V and 0 bases at J, with 5 bases in the middle. This CDR3 spans 14 amino acids. Germline-derived CDR1 and CDR2 are LNHDA and SQIVND (reference sequence). This CDR3 is CASSIDPTNYGYTF. CDR3 DNA sequence: TGTGCCAGTAGTATAGACCCTACTAACTATGGCTACACCTTC.

The chain is built from TRBV5-1 and TRBJ1-2; TRBD1 agrees at 10 bases. J gave up 4 bases and V 7 bases, and 13 bases lay outside the gene matches. The CDR3 is made up of 16 amino acids. Per the germline V gene, CDR1 is SGHRS and CDR2 is YFSETQ. CDR3 sequence: CASYPGQGRNVYGYTF. The CDR3 DNA sequence: TGCGCCAGCTACCCGGGACAGGGGCGGAACGTCTATGGCTACACCTTC.

This clone was seen a few times. The chain links TRBV5-6 to TRBJ2-7; 7 bases are a match to TRBD1. The CDR3 consists of 12 residues. V was clipped by 2 bases and J by 13 bases; unmatched bases: 9. Per germline, CDR1 SGHDT and CDR2 YYEEEE. CDR3 sequence reads: CASSFLQGVYYF. Here the CDR3 DNA reads TGTGCCAGCAGCTTTCTTCAGGGGGTCTACTACTTC.

V gene TRBV6-6 combines with J gene TRBJ2-7; 7 nucleotides line up with TRBD1. CDR3 length equals 12 residues. CDR1 and CDR2 from the germline V gene are MNHNY and SVGAGI (reference sequence). J lost 3 bases, V lost 6 bases, and 2 bases had no gene match. CDR3 residues: CASSRDSYEQYF. In nucleotides, the CDR3 is TGTGCCAGCAGCCGGGACAGCTACGAGCAGTACTTC.

V and J are TRBV16 and TRBJ2-7; tentatively, D is TRBD1 (6 bases). CDR3 length: 13 residues. Trimming removed 2 bases at V and 3 bases at J, with 8 bases between. The germline gives CDR1 KGHSY, CDR2 FQNENV. In DNA, the CDR3 is TGTGCCAGCAGCCAAGGACAGCTCTACGAGCAGTACTTC. Protein: CASSQGQLYEQYF.

This clone was observed a handful of times. The chain couples TRBV3-1 (or the pseudogene TRBV3-2) to TRBJ1-2; D is unclear. Germline V gene data show CDR1 as LGHDT and CDR2 as YNNKEL (reference sequence). Trimming shortened V by 6 bases and J by 5 bases, and 10 bases separated the two germline ends. This CDR3 is 12 amino acids long. CDR3 coding DNA: TGTGCCAGCAGGTCGGGGTCATATGGCTACACCTTC. Translation gives CASRSGSYGYTF.

The table lists this clone with a few counts. V and J are TRBV6-5 and TRBJ1-5, with D unresolved. Looked up from germline, CDR1 is MNHEY and CDR2 is SVGAGI. The CDR3 has 14 amino acids. V dropped 2 bases and J dropped 1 base, with 6 bases sitting between them. CDR3 DNA: TGTGCCAGCAGTTACGAGCCAAGCAATCAGCCCCAGCATTTT. It translates to CASSYEPSNQPQHF.

The chain carries TRBV5-1 and TRBJ1-2; a possible D gene is TRBD1 (6 bases). Germline assignment: CDR1 SGHRS and CDR2 YFSETQ. The CDR3 runs 14 residues. V was clipped by 6 bases and J by 7 bases, with 19 bases between them. The CDR3 loop is CASTTGINGGGYTF. CDR3 nucleotide sequence: TGCGCCAGCACAACAGGGATCAACGGAGGTGGCTACACCTTC.

This clone was counted between two and nine times. The chain combines TRBV19 with TRBJ1-6, with 7 bases that match TRBD1. CDR1 is LNHDA and CDR2 is SQIVND in the germline V gene (reference sequence). V lost 1 base, J lost 9 bases, and 6 bases stayed unmatched. The CDR3 runs to 15 residues. The CDR3 loop is CASSIVETGSSPLHF. CDR3 DNA: TGTGCCAGTAGTATAGTGGAGACAGGGAGTTCACCCCTCCACTTT.

The V gene is TRBV12-3 or TRBV12-4, the J gene TRBJ1-4; D is undetermined. This CDR3 has 12 amino acids. Trimming took 1 base from V and 8 from J, leaving 5 bases between them. The CDR3 nucleotides read TGTGCCAGCAGTTTAGAAGGGGAAAAACTGTTTTTT. Its translation is CASSLEGEKLFF.

The chain has TRBV30 and TRBJ1-2; D remains unclear. From germline, CDR1 is GTSNPN and CDR2 SVGIG (reference sequence). The CDR3 contains 12 residues. V was shortened by 1 base and J by 4 bases, with 7 bases between the two germline ends. In DNA, the CDR3 is TGTGCCTGGAGTGGGTGGGTCTATGGCTACACCTTC. Protein sequence: CAWSGWVYGYTF.

This chain uses TRBV7-9 with TRBJ1-4; D might be TRBD1 (6 bases). Germline-derived CDR1 and CDR2 are SEHNR and FQNEAQ (reference sequence). V dropped 5 bases and J dropped 5 bases, with 6 bases sitting between them. The CDR3 is 12 amino acids. The DNA for the CDR3 is TGTGCCAGCAGCAGGGGGAATGAAAAACTGTTTTTT. This sequence encodes CASSRGNEKLFF.

The V gene is TRBV11-2, the J gene TRBJ2-1, with D possibly TRBD2 on 6 matching bases. The CDR3 totals 14 residues. The V gene's germline CDR1 is SGHAT and CDR2 FQNNGV. V was cut by 5 bases and J by 5 bases, with 13 bases left in between. The CDR3 spells CASSPGLSNNEQFF. Written as DNA, the CDR3 is TGTGCCAGCAGCCCGGGACTGTCAAACAATGAGCAGTTCTTC.

The V and J genes are TRBV10-1 and TRBJ2-2, with D hard to call. V was pared by 4 bases and J by 1 base, with 7 bases between. The CDR3 is 14 residues long. The germline gives CDR1 WNHNN, CDR2 SYGVQD (reference sequence). DNA of the CDR3: TGCGCCAGCAGTGTTAACAGGAACACCGGGGAGCTGTTTTTT. It yields the protein CASSVNRNTGELFF.

The DNA of the CDR3 is TGTGCCAGTAATGGACAGACTAACTATGGCTACACCTTC. This sequence encodes CASNGQTNYGYTF. This rearrangement joins TRBV5-6 to TRBJ1-2, with TRBD1 as a possible D gene (6 bases). This CDR3 contains 13 residues. The ends were cut back, 8 bases at V and 0 bases at J, with 11 bases in the middle. CDR1 and CDR2 (germline): SGHDT, YYEEEE.

The chain employs TRBV7-2 and TRBJ2-1; 7 bases map to TRBD2. The V gene end was trimmed by 5 bases and the J gene end by 2 bases; junction bases not matched to a gene: 6. The CDR3 is made up of 15 amino acids. From germline, CDR1 is SGHTA and CDR2 FQGNSA. CDR3 bases: TGTGCCAGCAGCGCGACTAGCTACCCCTACAATGAGCAGTTCTTC. Residues: CASSATSYPYNEQFF.

The chain joins TRBV5-1 to TRBJ1-3; 9 nucleotides align to TRBD1. Germline loops: CDR1 SGHRS, CDR2 YFSETQ. After removal of 4 bases from V and 4 bases from J, the junction contained 3 bases not matched to a gene. The CDR3 has 14 amino acids. CDR3 nucleotides: TGCGCCAGCAGCGGGGGACAGGGCGGAAACACCATATATTTT. It yields the protein CASSGGQGGNTIYF.